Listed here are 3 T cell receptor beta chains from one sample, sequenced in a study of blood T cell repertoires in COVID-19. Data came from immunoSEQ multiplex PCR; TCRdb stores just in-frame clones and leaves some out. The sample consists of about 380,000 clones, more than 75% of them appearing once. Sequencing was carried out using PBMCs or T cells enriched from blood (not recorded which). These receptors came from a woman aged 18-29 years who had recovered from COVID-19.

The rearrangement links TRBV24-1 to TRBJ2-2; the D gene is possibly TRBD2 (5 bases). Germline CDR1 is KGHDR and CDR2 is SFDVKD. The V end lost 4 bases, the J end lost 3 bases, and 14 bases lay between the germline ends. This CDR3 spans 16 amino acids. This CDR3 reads CATSDPSGSDTGELFF. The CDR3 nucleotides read TGTGCCACCAGTGACCCGTCGGGATCGGACACCGGGGAGCTGTTTTTT.

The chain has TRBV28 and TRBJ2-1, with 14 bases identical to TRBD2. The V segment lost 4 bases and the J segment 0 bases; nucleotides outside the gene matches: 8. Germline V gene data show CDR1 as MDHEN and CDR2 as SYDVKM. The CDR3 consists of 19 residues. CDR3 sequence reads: CASSSPGLAGASSYNEQFF. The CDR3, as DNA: TGTGCCAGCAGTTCTCCGGGACTAGCGGGGGCCAGCTCCTACAATGAGCAGTTCTTC.

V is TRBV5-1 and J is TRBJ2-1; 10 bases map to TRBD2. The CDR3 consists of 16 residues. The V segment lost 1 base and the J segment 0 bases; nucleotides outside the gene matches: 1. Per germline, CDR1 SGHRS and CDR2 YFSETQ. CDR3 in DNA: TGCGCCAGCAGCTTGACTAGCGGGGTCTCCTACAATGAGCAGTTCTTC. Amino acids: CASSLTSGVSYNEQFF.